This T cell receptor beta chain was found in a study of T cell repertoires in cytomegalovirus infection (dated by TCRdb to about 2019). Describing the broader study: Because public TCR beta signatures pointed to carriage of CMV infection together with the matching HLA type, the HLA type of each donor mattered for the analysis. Overall study outcomes, separate from this receptor: Cumulative frequency of public TCR beta family members discriminated carriers of CMV infection plus the relevant HLA type in this cohort and an independent approximately 360-donor cohort. In the ex vivo response, HLA-C-restricted CMV-specific TCR beta clonotypes were dominant, and in two of eight donors the single most frequent clonotype came from this HLA-C-restricted group.

From its cysteine to its phenylalanine, the CDR3 spans 14 amino acids. The entry retains the CDR3 DNA only, 42 bases that are in frame from base 1. From V the trimming removes 5 bases and from J it removes 4 bases, while the gene matches leave 7 bases of the junction unaccounted for. CDR1 and CDR2 are drawn from the germline V gene (reference sequence): SEHNR, FQNEAQ. The instrument was an Illumina HiSeq 1500. Using fastp at Q25 and MiXCR, TCRdb reprocessed the public reads and kept productive beta chains. Under each unique CDR3 protein, matching rows form one entry showing the most common genes and DNA. This sample gives around 440,000 distinct CDR3 sequences in total; roughly 12% of them show up just once. Jointly, the top ten make up roughly a tenth of the sample. With regard to this clonotype: Its target antigen remains unknown. Per-base qualities were not stored, and no clone one base away is much larger.

The TCR was taken from a human donor in good health (CMV status not recorded). Some clones in this sample may be carry-over from other donors' samples. This chain is built from TRBV7-9 and TRBJ1-2, and 7 junction bases match TRBD1. The sequencing sample was made of PBMCs. The CDR3 protein is CASSPGTAGYGYTF. In nucleotide form, the sequence is TGTGCCAGCAGCCCGGGGACAGCCGGCTATGGCTACACCTTC.